The sequence of this T cell receptor beta chain was determined in a study of response to subunit inactivated influenza vaccine. TCRdb passed the RT-PCR reads through MiXCR, listing each CDR3 protein once. The sample yields around 710,000 distinct CDR3 sequences, approximately 14% seen once. Points from the study as a whole: Authors suggested each seasonal influenza vaccination recruits few new T cells.

This CDR3 has 17 residues. Losses at the gene ends were 2 bases for V and 8 bases for J; bases not matched to a gene: 14. Germline CDR1 and CDR2: SGHTA and FQGTGA. In the case of this clonotype: Its antigen is unidentified.

This sequence joins TRBV7-3 and TRBJ2-5; TRBD2 agrees at 10 bases. Sequenced material: PBMCs from blood, taken 14 to 15 days before vaccination. This clonotype was sampled from a man aged 45 to 65 who received an inactivated influenza vaccine. CDR3: CASSLQRLAGDLATQYF. The CDR3 nucleotides are TGTGCCAGCAGCTTACAAAGGCTAGCGGGAGATCTAGCAACCCAGTACTTC.